This TCR beta chain was recovered during a study of molecular identifiers for immune sequencing clone quantification. CDR3 length: 18 residues. With 5 bases clipped from V and 0 bases from J, the junction kept 9 bases outside the gene matches. Study conclusions and caveats: Single-cell amounts of spiked Jurkat TCR RNA were reportedly detectable among fewer than 1.3 million naive cells. Same-barcode identical TCR molecules could make highly expanded clones look smaller than they are.

TCRdb independently ran MiXCR on the PCR reads; one entry per CDR3 protein. The sample lists about 320,000 distinct CDR3 sequences, about 20% seen once, with about 0.81% in the top ten. When naive CD8 T cells were sorted, they were gated as CD8+CD4-CCR7+CD45RA+. This clonotype was found many times. As yet, its antigen is unknown. This rearrangement joins TRBV12-3 or TRBV12-4 to TRBJ2-4; TRBD1 matches 11 bases. What was sequenced was naive CD8+ T cells from blood, with Jurkat cell RNA spiked in. The subset: FACS-sorted CD8+CD4-CCR7+CD45RA+ naive T cells. This receptor was obtained from a human donor in good health. Some libraries in this study had Jurkat cell RNA spiked in. CDR3 nucleotide sequence: TGTGCCAGCAGTCCCGGGACAGGGGGTCTTTTAGCCAAAAACATTCAGTACTTC. This sequence encodes CASSPGTGGLLAKNIQYF.